The 22 T cell receptor beta chains below come from one sample, sequenced in a study of regulatory T cells in long-lasting Graves disease. Time point specified: newly diagnosed GD, antithyroid drugs for less than 3 months. From RNA extracted from PBMCs, the TCR library was made. With iRepertoire HTBI primers and Arm-PCR of CDR3 regions, TCR beta libraries were built. In TCRdb, the multiplex PCR reads were re-called with MiXCR into one record per CDR3 protein. The profile shows almost 450,000 distinct CDR3 sequences, 15% to 20% of them singletons. This sample also belongs to another study, concerning T cells in Graves' hyperthyroidism and ophthalmopathy.

The specimen was peripheral blood mononuclear cells (PBMCs), collected at new diagnosis, from a patient treated with antithyroid drugs. The receptors come from a woman in her twenties or thirties with Graves disease.

This clonotype showed up many times. This chain uses TRBV30 with TRBJ2-3, with TRBD1 as a possible D gene (6 bases). V gave up 2 bases and J gave up 2 bases, with 14 bases separating them. The CDR3 runs 15 residues. CDR1 is GTSNPN and CDR2 is SVGIG in the germline V gene (reference sequence). This chain's CDR3 is CAWSPGQLNTDTQYF. In DNA form, the CDR3 reads TGTGCCTGGAGTCCTGGACAGCTAAACACAGATACGCAGTATTTT.

This clonotype was observed at least ten times. This chain uses TRBV5-1 with TRBJ2-7, with TRBD2 matching 10 bases. Trimming cost V 0 bases and J 1 base; bases outside gene matches: 4. Germline lookup yields CDR1 SGHRS and CDR2 YFSETQ. The CDR3 consists of 16 residues. The CDR3 is CASSLGLAGVSYEQYF. The CDR3 nucleotides are TGCGCCAGCAGCTTGGGTCTAGCGGGAGTATCCTACGAGCAGTACTTC.

This clonotype was observed at least ten times. The chain is built from TRBV7-6 and TRBJ2-7; D remains ambiguous. From germline, CDR1 is SGHVS and CDR2 FNYEAQ. This CDR3 is built from 15 residues. The ends were cut back, 1 base at V and 6 bases at J, with 16 bases in the middle. The CDR3 loop reads CASSLESLYLSEQYF. Written as DNA, the CDR3 is TGTGCCAGCAGCTTAGAGAGTCTCTATCTCTCCGAGCAGTACTTC. Filled out from reference TRBV7-6 and TRBJ2-7, the complete variable domain reads GAGVSQSPRYKVTKRGQDVALRCDPISGHVSLYWYRQALGQGPEFLTYFNYEAQQDKSGLPNDRFSAERPEGSISTLTIQRTEQRDSAMYRCASSLESLYLSEQYFGPGTRLTVT.

This clonotype showed up many times. The chain is built from TRBV28 and TRBJ2-7; D unresolved. CDR3 size: 13 residues. The V gene's germline CDR1 is MDHEN and CDR2 SYDVKM. Trimming removed 5 bases at V and 2 bases at J, with 10 bases between. The CDR3 coding sequence is TGTGCCAGCAGTAGGGCCAGCACCTACGAGCAGTACTTC. Translating it yields CASSRASTYEQYF.

This chain links TRBV10-2 with TRBJ2-4; 10 bases agree with TRBD2. V lost 3 bases and J lost 8; bases outside the gene matches: 22. CDR1 WSHSY and CDR2 SAAADI come from the germline V gene. This CDR3 spans 20 amino acids. This CDR3 reads CASSDLGPSEPSGRADIQYF. The CDR3, as DNA: TGCGCCAGCAGTGATTTAGGTCCATCGGAGCCTAGCGGGAGAGCGGACATTCAGTACTTC.

This clonotype was found many times. For the CDR3, the DNA is TGTGCCAGCTCACCGGACAGGTCCAACTACGAGCAGTACTTC. As protein: CASSPDRSNYEQYF. The rearrangement uses TRBV18 and TRBJ2-7, with TRBD1 matching 7 bases. Germline CDR1 KGHSH, CDR2 LQKENI. V lost 3 bases, J lost 3 bases, and 5 bases stayed unmatched. This CDR3 contains 14 residues.

This clonotype was seen repeatedly, ten times or more. The chain combines TRBV11-2 with TRBJ1-5, with D possibly matching TRBD1 (6 bases). The CDR3 has 14 amino acids. Germline loops: CDR1 SGHAT, CDR2 FQNNGV. V was pared by 5 bases and J by 5 bases, with 13 bases between. The DNA of the CDR3 is TGTGCCAGCAGCGGGGGAGGGGGGTATCAGCCCCAGCATTTT. Translation: CASSGGGGYQPQHF.

This clonotype was counted once. The rearrangement joins TRBV9 to TRBJ2-1; weak D call: TRBD1 (6 bases). V lost 6 bases, J lost 4 bases, and 14 bases lay in between. Germline CDR1 and CDR2: SGDLS and YYNGEE. The CDR3 is 14 amino acids. CDR3 region: CASTRDTSYNEQFF. CDR3 DNA sequence: TGTGCCAGCACCCGGGACACCAGTTACAATGAGCAGTTCTTC.

The sample holds many counts of this clonotype. This chain joins TRBV28 and TRBJ1-1; perhaps TRBD1 as D (6 bases). This CDR3 region has 13 residues. Germline V gene lookup returns CDR1 MDHEN and CDR2 SYDVKM. Trimming removed 8 bases from V and 0 bases from J, with 10 bases in between. The CDR3 spells CASQGDMNTEAFF. DNA for the CDR3: TGTGCCAGCCAAGGGGACATGAACACTGAAGCTTTCTTT.

The J gene is TRBJ1-2, the V gene TRBV7-9; tentative D call: TRBD1 (6 bases). The V and J ends lost 3 bases and 2 bases respectively, with 10 bases between them. Germline V lookup: CDR1 SEHNR, CDR2 FQNEAQ (reference sequence). The CDR3 consists of 14 residues. The CDR3 sequence: CASSLIRGNYGYTF. DNA of the CDR3: TGTGCCAGCAGCTTGATCAGGGGCAACTATGGCTACACCTTC.

This chain links TRBV19 with TRBJ2-7, with 14 bases aligning to TRBD2. The V gene's germline CDR1 is LNHDA and CDR2 SQIVND (reference sequence). V lost 5 bases, J lost 2 bases, and 8 bases stayed unmatched. This CDR3 is built from 17 residues. CDR3 nucleotides: TGTGCCAGTAGTCCGGGGACTAGCGGGAGTGGGGCCTACGAGCAGTACTTC. It is translated as CASSPGTSGSGAYEQYF.

This clonotype has a count of ten or more. The V call is TRBV20-1, the J call TRBJ2-5; no reliable D call. The CDR3 loop spans 12 amino acids. The germline CDR1 and CDR2 sequences are DFQATT and SNEGSKA (reference sequence). V was cut by 0 bases and J by 5 bases, with 7 bases left in between. CDR3 in amino acids: CSARDDGETQYF. CDR3 coding DNA: TGCAGTGCTAGAGATGACGGGGAGACCCAGTACTTC.

V and J are TRBV15 and TRBJ2-3; D is unclear. TRBJ2-5 matches the DNA end more closely, so the J call is doubtful. The CDR3 runs to 13 residues. CDR1 is LNHNV and CDR2 is YYDKDF in the germline V gene (reference sequence). The CDR3 is CATRGSLQETQYF. Written as DNA, the CDR3 is TGTGCCACCCGAGGCTCACTCCAAGAGACCCAGTACTTC.

This clonotype was observed at least ten times. The chain has TRBV5-1 and TRBJ1-2; 11 bases line up with TRBD1. The CDR3 is made up of 15 amino acids. Unmatched junction bases numbered 6, after V lost 5 bases and J lost 3 bases. Germline CDR1 and CDR2: SGHRS and YFSETQ. CDR3 loop: CASRQRTGGDYGYTF. Written as DNA, the CDR3 is TGCGCCAGCAGACAACGGACAGGGGGCGACTATGGCTACACCTTC.

V gene TRBV12-3 or TRBV12-4 combines with J gene TRBJ1-3; no definite D call. V dropped 7 bases and J dropped 0 bases, with 10 bases sitting between them. The CDR3 totals 14 residues. CDR3: CASNRPGSGNTIYF. CDR3 sequence (DNA): TGTGCCAGCAACCGACCGGGCTCTGGAAACACCATATATTTT.

This clonotype came up many times. V is TRBV28 and J is TRBJ1-4; TRBD1 is a possible D gene (5 bases). V gave up 8 bases and J gave up 4 bases, with 11 bases separating them. The CDR3 length is 13 residues. Germline CDR1 and CDR2: MDHEN and SYDVKM. The CDR3 DNA follows: TGTGCCAGCTCAGGGTGGGGTAATGAAAAACTGTTTTTT. Residues: CASSGWGNEKLFF.

The chain couples TRBV2 to TRBJ1-2; D uncertain. Germline-derived CDR1 and CDR2 are SNHLY and FYNNEI. Trimming took 1 base from V and 5 from J, leaving 14 bases between them. The CDR3 is 15 amino acids. Here the CDR3 reads CASSEGEGNIYGYTF. The CDR3 DNA reads TGTGCCAGCAGTGAAGGAGAGGGAAACATATATGGCTACACCTTC.

This clonotype was observed a single time. A far larger clone differs by one base, so this is likely a read error. This chain joins TRBV12-3 or TRBV12-4 and TRBJ2-1; D might be TRBD1 or TRBD2, each matching 5 bases. The J call may be in error: the DNA end matches TRBJ2-7 better. This CDR3 comprises 14 residues. CDR3 nucleotides: TGTGCCAGCAAGGGGTCGGGGCTCTACAATGAGCAGTACTTC. Translation: CASKGSGLYNEQYF.

A few counts support this clonotype. The chain joins TRBV19 to TRBJ2-1, with no clear D. The V gene lost 10 bases and the J gene lost 2 bases, with 12 bases spanning the gap. Germline V lookup: CDR1 LNHDA, CDR2 SQIVND (reference sequence). CDR3 size: 13 residues. The DNA of the CDR3 is TGTGCCACCAAGCATCTGACCTACAATGAGCAGTTCTTC. This gives the protein CATKHLTYNEQFF.

The chain carries TRBV4-1 and TRBJ1-1, with a weak D call TRBD1 (6 bases). Trimming removed 4 bases from V and 3 bases from J, with 15 bases in between. This CDR3 comprises 15 residues. CDR1 is MGHRA, CDR2 YSYEKL, per germline. The DNA of the CDR3 is TGCGCCAGCAGCCGCCTGGGGGGGGCGGACACTGAAGCTTTCTTT. Protein: CASSRLGGADTEAFF.

This clonotype was counted many times. This sequence joins TRBV11-2 and TRBJ1-1; D remains ambiguous. Germline CDR1 is SGHAT and CDR2 is FQNNGV. The length of the CDR3 is 13 residues. The ends were cut back, 3 bases at V and 1 base at J, with 6 bases in the middle. CDR3 nucleotides: TGTGCCAGCAGCTTGAAGAGGAACACTGAAGCTTTCTTT. It yields the protein CASSLKRNTEAFF.

In this sample, this clonotype turned up many times. The chain combines TRBV11-2 with TRBJ2-7; possibly TRBD2 for D (6 bases). Trimming removed 0 bases from V and 7 bases from J, with 10 bases in between. The V gene's germline CDR1 is SGHAT and CDR2 FQNNGV. The CDR3 is made up of 13 amino acids. The CDR3, as DNA: TGTGCCAGCAGCTTAGACCCCGGAGGGGAGCAGTACTTC. It specifies CASSLDPGGEQYF.